Sequencing of this TCR beta chain was carried out in a study of blood T cell repertoires in COVID-19. Looking at the study overall: Sites across the United States, Italy and Spain contributed samples from acute and convalescent COVID-19.

TCRdb keeps only in-frame clones here, not all; method: immunoSEQ multiplex PCR. The sample has 200,000 to 250,000 clones; approximately 83% are singletons. This CDR3 comprises 18 residues. The germline CDR1 and CDR2 sequences are SGDLS and YYNGEE. V was clipped by 4 bases and J by 0 bases, with 20 bases between them. The chain links TRBV9 to TRBJ2-1; D ambiguous. Sequenced input: peripheral blood. The clonotype comes from a woman aged 25 to 39 with COVID-19, enrolled during active disease. The CDR3 DNA sequence: TGTGCCAGCAGCTCCGCACCCGCAGACTCAAGCTCCTACAATGAGCAGTTCTTC. This encodes CASSSAPADSSSYNEQFF.